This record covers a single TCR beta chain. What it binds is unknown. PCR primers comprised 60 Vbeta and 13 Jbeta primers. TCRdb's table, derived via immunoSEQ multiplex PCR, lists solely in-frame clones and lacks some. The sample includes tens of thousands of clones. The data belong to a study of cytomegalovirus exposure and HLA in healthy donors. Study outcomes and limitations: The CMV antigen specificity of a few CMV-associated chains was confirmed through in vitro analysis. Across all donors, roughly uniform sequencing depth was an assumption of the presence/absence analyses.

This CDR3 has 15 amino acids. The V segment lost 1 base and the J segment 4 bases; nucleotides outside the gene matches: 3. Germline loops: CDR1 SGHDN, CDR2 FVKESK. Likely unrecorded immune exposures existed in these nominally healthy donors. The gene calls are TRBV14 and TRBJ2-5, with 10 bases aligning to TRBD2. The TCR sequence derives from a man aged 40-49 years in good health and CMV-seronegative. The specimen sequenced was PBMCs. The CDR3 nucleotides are TGTGCCAGCAGCCAAGTCCTAGCGGGGGTAGAGACCCAGTACTTC. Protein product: CASSQVLAGVETQYF.